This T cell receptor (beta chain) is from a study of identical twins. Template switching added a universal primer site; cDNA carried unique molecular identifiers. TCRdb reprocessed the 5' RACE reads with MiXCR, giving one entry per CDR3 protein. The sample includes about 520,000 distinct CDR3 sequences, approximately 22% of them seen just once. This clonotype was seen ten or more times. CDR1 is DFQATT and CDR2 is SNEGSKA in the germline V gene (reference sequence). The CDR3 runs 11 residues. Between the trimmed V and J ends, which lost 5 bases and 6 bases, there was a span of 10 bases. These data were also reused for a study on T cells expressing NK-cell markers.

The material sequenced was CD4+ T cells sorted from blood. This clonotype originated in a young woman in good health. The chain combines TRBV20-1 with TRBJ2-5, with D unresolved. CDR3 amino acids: CSAHFGKTQYF. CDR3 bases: TGCAGTGCTCACTTCGGAAAGACCCAGTACTTC.